The present entry profiles one TCR beta chain with its context. The sample comes from a study of blood T cell repertoires in COVID-19. Study-level background: Samples came from the United States, Italy and Spain, spanning acute and convalescent COVID-19. Sample material is recorded as cDNA or gDNA derived from T cells, B-cell-depleted T cells, or PBMCs.

As originally analysed: By means of reference gene primer amplification, nucleated cell counts were estimated. TCRdb's table, derived via immunoSEQ multiplex PCR, lists solely in-frame clones and lacks some. V and J calls and clone size are given by that table; D and trimming were obtained from the DNA. The sample lists 130,000 to 150,000 clones; 80% were seen once. J gave up 6 bases and V 0 bases, and 3 bases lay outside the gene matches. This CDR3 is built from 15 residues. Germline CDR1 MGHRA, CDR2 YSYEKL. Sequencing used peripheral blood. The receptor was isolated from a man in his 70s who had recovered from COVID-19. The chain is built from TRBV4-1 and TRBJ2-4, with TRBD2 matching over 9 bases. CDR3: CASSQDWGLANIQYF. The CDR3 DNA is TGCGCCAGCAGCCAAGATTGGGGACTAGCAAACATTCAGTACTTC.